What follows is one T cell receptor (beta chain) and its context. The sample comes from a study of shared T cell receptors in the human thymus. Here immunoSEQ multiplex PCR was the method, and the copy in TCRdb shows in-frame clones only, minus some. This table holds some 700,000 clones, roughly 88% found once. Germline CDR1 is MGHDK and CDR2 is SYGVNS. CDR3 length equals 14 residues. V lost 5 bases and J lost 4; bases outside the gene matches: 7. The data also belong to a second study, concerning human thymus T cells. This second study notes: Thymic and blood repertoires showed apparently biased V and J gene usage.

The clonotype was recovered from a boy under two years old with a congenital heart defect. The rearrangement links TRBV25-1 to TRBJ2-5; 7 nucleotides line up with TRBD1. The sequenced sample was thymocytes. The CDR3: CASSPGQSAETQYF. Written as DNA, the CDR3 is TGTGCCAGCAGTCCGGGACAGTCGGCAGAGACCCAGTACTTC.